This TCR beta chain was recovered during a study of OX40 agonist ivuxolimab in advanced cancers. Study-wide background: The study enrolled dose-escalation patients with hepatocellular carcinoma, melanoma, renal cell or head and neck cancer.

TCRdb's copy holds only in-frame clones and misses some; the assay was immunoSEQ multiplex PCR. The sample yields some 86,000 clones, about 91% seen once. The germline CDR1 and CDR2 sequences are MNHEY and SMNVEV (reference sequence). Trimming left V 3 bases short and J 5 bases short, with 10 bases between. This CDR3 contains 13 residues. The rearrangement links TRBV27 to TRBJ1-2, with a weak D call TRBD1 (5 bases). The sequence was obtained from an adult with an advanced solid tumor such as melanoma, head and neck, liver or kidney cancer. Here the sequenced sample was CD4+ or CD8+ T cells sorted from blood, taken in a trial of the OX40 agonist ivuxolimab. The CDR3, as DNA: TGTGCCAGCAGTTTGACAGTGGGGTATGGCTACACCTTC. It yields the protein CASSLTVGYGYTF.